This T cell receptor beta chain was obtained from a study of cytomegalovirus exposure and HLA in healthy donors. Study-level points and caveats: Rarity characterized most TCR sequences, yet some public TCRs appeared in many donors. It was reported that the classifier diagnosed cytomegalovirus status with high specificity and sensitivity in both the original and validation cohorts.

This clone was picked up one time. Antigen unknown. Libraries were prepared by immunoSEQ multiplex PCR; TCRdb keeps only in-frame clonotypes and omits some of them. The table shows 200,000 to 250,000 clones, with about 88% occurring only once. Per germline, CDR1 MNHEY and CDR2 SVGAGI. This CDR3 contains 15 residues. Trimming cost V 3 bases and J 1 base, with 10 bases left between them. This chain connects TRBV6-5 to TRBJ1-5; D is uncertain. This TCR was recovered from a man younger than 35 in good health and CMV-seropositive. The specimen sequenced was PBMCs. CDR3 sequence: CASSYSASSNQPQHF. As DNA, the CDR3 is TGTGCCAGCAGTTATTCAGCCAGCAGCAATCAGCCCCAGCATTTT.